These T cell receptor beta chains were read from a single sample in a study of regulatory T cells in long-lasting Graves disease. TCRdb reprocessed the multiplex PCR reads with MiXCR, giving one entry per CDR3 protein. The sample contains roughly 500,000 distinct CDR3 sequences, approximately 15% of which appear only once. This sample also belongs to another study, concerning T cells in Graves' hyperthyroidism and ophthalmopathy.

The specimen comprised peripheral blood mononuclear cells (PBMCs), sampled at new diagnosis, from a patient treated with antithyroid drugs. The receptors here all came from a man aged 25-40 years with Graves disease. Both conserved end residues are part of each CDR3. A D gene is named only where the DNA matches it firmly. Clone sizes are given selectively: once, few, many, or a class where the clone is expanded.

few	.	TRBV19	TRBJ2-1	TGTGCCAGTCAAAACCCACCCGTCCATGAGCAGTTCTTC	CASQNPPVHEQFF
few	TRBD2	TRBV25-1	TRBJ2-3	TGTGCCAGCAGTTCCCCCGGGACTAGCGGGAGCCGTACGCAGTATTTT	CASSSPGTSGSRTQYF
few	TRBD1	TRBV29-1	TRBJ1-2	TGCAGCGTTGAAGATAGCGAGGACAGGGGTCCCTATGGCTACACCTTC	CSVEDSEDRGPYGYTF
few	.	TRBV19	TRBJ1-5	TGTGCCAGTAGTATAGTAAGAGGGAATCAGCCCCAGCATTTT	CASSIVRGNQPQHF
.	.	TRBV25-1	TRBJ2-1	TGTGCCAGCAGTGGGGCCGGTTATAATGAGCAGTTCTTC	CASSGAGYNEQFF
.	.	TRBV20-1	TRBJ2-4	TGCAGTGCTAGAGTGGCTGGCAAAAACATTCAGTACTTC	CSARVAGKNIQYF
many	TRBD1	TRBV19	TRBJ1-2	TGTGCCAGTAGTATAATCGGGACAGGAGATGGCTACACCTTC	CASSIIGTGDGYTF
many	.	TRBV2	TRBJ2-7	TGTGCCAGCAGTGAGGCACAGGCAATCACCTACGAGCAGTACTTC	CASSEAQAITYEQYF
.	TRBD1	TRBV7-2	TRBJ1-6	TGTGCCAGCAGCCCCGACGGACAGGGACGATATTCACCCCTCCACTTT	CASSPDGQGRYSPLHF
few	TRBD2	TRBV6-1	TRBJ2-3	TGTGCCAGCACCCCTTTAGCGGGAGGTAGCACAGATACGCAGTATTTT	CASTPLAGGSTDTQYF
many	.	TRBV30	TRBJ1-2	TGTGCCTGGAGACAGCTCTATGGCTACACCTTC	CAWRQLYGYTF
many	.	TRBV29-1	TRBJ2-7	TGCAGCCCCCAAGGTGGCTACGAGCAGTACTTC	CSPQGGYEQYF
many	TRBD1	TRBV29-1	TRBJ2-3	TGCAGCGTTCCGGACAGGGCAGATACGCAGTATTTT	CSVPDRADTQYF
many	.	TRBV2	TRBJ1-3	TGTGCCAGCTCCTCTCCCAACTCTGGAAACACCATATATTTT	CASSSPNSGNTIYF
many	TRBD2	TRBV6-1	TRBJ2-3	TGTGCCAGCTTGTCAGGAGGCGGGAGGAGCACAGATACGCAGTATTTT	CASLSGGGRSTDTQYF
.	.	TRBV12-3/TRBV12-4	TRBJ2-3	TGTGCCAGATCAAACCCCAGGGGAACGGGAGTAAGCACAGATACGCAGTATTTT	CARSNPRGTGVSTDTQYF
.	TRBD2	TRBV29-1	TRBJ2-7	TGCAGCGTTGCTCCTAGCGGGTGGAGTGGGTACGAGCAGTACTTC	CSVAPSGWSGYEQYF
few	TRBD2	TRBV6-2/TRBV6-3	TRBJ2-7	TGTGCCAGCAGCCAACCCGCCTCTAGCGGGAGCTCCTACGAGCAGTACTTC	CASSQPASSGSSYEQYF
many	TRBD2	TRBV5-1	TRBJ2-3	TGCGCCAGCAGCTTGCGGACTAGCGGGAGTCAAGATACGCAGTATTTT	CASSLRTSGSQDTQYF
many	.	TRBV29-1	TRBJ2-1	TGCAGCGTTGAAGATGGGTGGCAGGGGAAGGGGTCCTACAATGAGCAGTTCTTC	CSVEDGWQGKGSYNEQFF
many	TRBD1	TRBV29-1	TRBJ1-5	TGCAGCGTTTGGACAGGGAATCAGCCCCAGCATTTT	CSVWTGNQPQHF
many	.	TRBV12-5	TRBJ1-2	TGTGCTAGTGGTTCCCCGGCAGGGGACTTTAGTGGCTACACCTTC	CASGSPAGDFSGYTF
many	.	TRBV12-3/TRBV12-4	TRBJ1-1	TGTGCCAGCACCTTCCTGGGGATTGAAGCTTTCTTT	CASTFLGIEAFF
many	TRBD1	TRBV5-1	TRBJ2-7	TGCGCCAGCAGCTTGTGGGACAGGGGGATGTACGAGCAGTACTTC	CASSLWDRGMYEQYF
many	TRBD2	TRBV7-3	TRBJ2-6	TGTGCCAGCAGCCGGGGGGGCGGAACAATCTCTGGGGCCAACGTCCTGACTTTC	CASSRGGGTISGANVLTF
many	TRBD2	TRBV12-3/TRBV12-4	TRBJ2-3	TGTGCCAGCAGCCCCGCAGCGGGAGTTGGGGGCACAGATACGCAGTATTTT	CASSPAAGVGGTDTQYF
many	.	TRBV12-3/TRBV12-4	TRBJ1-3	TGTGCCAGCAGAAACCAGGGAAACACCATATATTTT	CASRNQGNTIYF
few	.	TRBV18	TRBJ2-1	TGTGCCAGCTCACGCGGGACAGCTGACTCCTACAATGAGCAGTTCTTC	CASSRGTADSYNEQFF
many	TRBD2	TRBV24-1	TRBJ2-3	TGTGCCACCAGTGTTGCGACAGCGGGAGCGTCAGATACGCAGTATTTT	CATSVATAGASDTQYF
many	.	TRBV28	TRBJ2-7	TGTGCCAGCAGAGGCCAGGCAGGCTTCGAGCTGTACTTC	CASRGQAGFELYF
many	.	TRBV2	TRBJ2-1	TGTGCCAGCACACTAGGCAATGAGCAGTTCTTC	CASTLGNEQFF
few	.	TRBV7-2	TRBJ2-5	TGTGCCAGCAGGCACCCGGGGAGCCAAGAGACCCAGTACTTC	CASRHPGSQETQYF
few	.	TRBV6-1	TRBJ1-5	TGTGCCAGCAGGGGAGGGGGGGGCGGCAATCAGCCCCAGCATTTT	CASRGGGGGNQPQHF